The 12 T cell receptor beta chains reported below all come from one sample, sequenced in a study of vaccination and CD4 T cells after COVID-19. These TCRs' antigens remain unknown. The assay that was used to sequence DNA from cultured CD4+ T cells was the Oncomine TCR Beta short-read assay. TCRdb reanalysed the PCR reads using MiXCR and keeps one entry per CDR3 protein. The sample has thousands of distinct CDR3 sequences; less than 60% are singletons. Treatment here: approximately nine-day PBMC culture with coronavirus spike peptide pools or control peptides (ViraFEST assay). The material sequenced was CD4+ T cells from blood, cultured in vitro. Every receptor here comes from a human donor who had recovered from COVID-19.

This clonotype came up a few times. The chain uses TRBV10-3 and TRBJ2-7, with D possibly TRBD1 on 6 matching bases. The CDR3 runs 13 residues. The germline gives CDR1 ENHRY, CDR2 SYGVKD. Trimming cost V 10 bases and J 5 bases, with 18 bases left between them. The CDR3 DNA follows: TGTGCCACCGCAGGGGTAGAAAGTAACGAGCAGTACTTC. Amino acid sequence: CATAGVESNEQYF.

This clonotype showed up just a few times. The rearrangement uses TRBV2 and TRBJ2-3, with TRBD1 matching over 8 bases. The J segment lost 3 bases and the V segment lost 6 bases, leaving 8 bases of the junction unmatched. The germline V gene encodes CDR1 SNHLY and CDR2 FYNNEI. This CDR3 is built from 15 residues. Here the CDR3 reads CASRRQGILTDTQYF. As DNA, the CDR3 is TGTGCCAGCAGGAGACAGGGGATCCTTACAGATACGCAGTATTTT. Looking up the rest from reference TRBV2 and TRBJ2-3 gives the full variable domain: EPEVTQTPSHQVTQMGQEVILRCVPISNHLYFYWYRQILGQKVEFLVSFYNNEISEKSEIFDDQFSVERPDGSNFTLKIRSTKLEDSAMYFCASRRQGILTDTQYFGPGTRLTVL.

The chain uses TRBV11-2 and TRBJ2-3; D is tentatively TRBD1 or TRBD2 (6 bases each). The germline CDR1 and CDR2 sequences are SGHAT and FQNNGV. Trimming stripped 2 bases from V and 0 bases from J, with 12 bases between. CDR3 length: 16 residues. The chain's CDR3 is CASSLKVGGSTDTQYF. CDR3 sequence (DNA): TGTGCCAGCAGCTTAAAAGTAGGGGGGAGCACAGATACGCAGTATTTT.

Here the CDR3 DNA reads TGTGCCACCAGTGCAGCGGGGAATCAGCCCCAGCATTTT. It codes for CATSAAGNQPQHF. This chain uses TRBV24-1 with TRBJ1-5; D not resolved. The CDR3 contains 13 residues. V lost 5 bases and J lost 4, with 8 bases in between. Germline V gene sequence: CDR1 KGHDR, CDR2 SFDVKD.

V is TRBV11-3 and J is TRBJ1-2; a possible D gene is TRBD1 (6 bases). Germline V CDR1 and CDR2: SGHNT, YENEEA. V lost 5 bases and J lost 4, with 17 bases in between. The CDR3 has 15 residues. The CDR3 is CASSRAGAQGYGYTF. The CDR3 DNA sequence: TGTGCCAGCAGCCGAGCGGGGGCCCAAGGCTATGGCTACACCTTC.

The chain has TRBV12-3 or TRBV12-4 and TRBJ1-5, with D uncertain. The germline V and J ends were trimmed by 5 bases and 3 bases, with 20 bases remaining between them. The CDR3 runs to 17 residues. CDR3 coding DNA: TGTGCCAGCAGTCCCCGGGCTATGACTGCCCACAATCAGCCCCAGCATTTT. Its protein product is CASSPRAMTAHNQPQHF.

The chain has TRBV5-4 and TRBJ2-5; no clear D gene. Germline CDR1 reads SGHNT; CDR2 reads YYREEE (reference sequence). The CDR3 has 13 residues. V shed 3 bases and J shed 3 bases, with 9 bases lying between them. The CDR3 protein is CASSSTPEETQYF. In DNA, the CDR3 is TGTGCCAGCAGCTCGACCCCCGAAGAGACCCAGTACTTC. The full variable domain, its missing parts supplied by reference TRBV5-4 and TRBJ2-5, is ETGVTQSPTHLIKTRGQQVTLRCSSQSGHNTVSWYQQALGQGPQFIFQYYREEENGRGNFPPRFSGLQFPNYSSELNVNALELDDSALYLCASSSTPEETQYFGPGTRLLVL.

This clonotype was found a few times. The chain recombines TRBV12-3 or TRBV12-4 with TRBJ2-5, with D possibly TRBD2 on 7 matching bases. V dropped 6 bases and J dropped 2 bases, with 10 bases sitting between them. This CDR3 has 13 amino acids. CDR3 sequence (DNA): TGTGCCAGCAGCCGGGGGGCGCAAGAGACCCAGTACTTC. As protein: CASSRGAQETQYF.

CDR3 nucleotide sequence: TGTGCCAGCAGTGGGGGGGCGGGACAGCCCCAGCATTTT. Its translation is CASSGGAGQPQHF. This chain joins TRBV25-1 and TRBJ1-5, with D maybe TRBD1 (6 bases). The CDR3 is made up of 13 amino acids. V gave up 4 bases and J gave up 7 bases, with 11 bases separating them. The germline V gene encodes CDR1 MGHDK and CDR2 SYGVNS.

This clonotype has only one observation. A much bigger clone sits one base away, suggesting this may be a read error. The gene calls are TRBV9 and TRBJ1-2; D not resolved. The CDR3 has 14 amino acids. From germline, CDR1 is SGDLS and CDR2 YYNGEE. The chain's CDR3 is CAGSVVGGVSGYTF. Here the CDR3 DNA reads TGTGCCGGCAGCGTAGTAGGCGGGGTCTCTGGCTACACCTTC.

The rearrangement uses TRBV25-1 and TRBJ1-1; perhaps TRBD1 as D (5 bases). CDR1 and CDR2 (germline): MGHDK, SYGVNS. This CDR3 region has 14 residues. Trimming removed 4 bases at V and 4 bases at J, with 13 bases between. This CDR3 is CASSVGERFTEAFF. For the CDR3, the DNA is TGTGCCAGCAGTGTAGGGGAGCGGTTCACTGAAGCTTTCTTT. The whole variable domain, filled in from reference TRBV25-1 and TRBJ1-1, reads EADIYQTPRYLVIGTGKKITLECSQTMGHDKMYWYQQDPGMELHLIHYSYGVNSTEKGDLSSESTVSRIRTEHFPLTLESARPSHTSQYLCASSVGERFTEAFFGQGTRLTVV.

V is TRBV5-1 and J is TRBJ2-7, with 9 bases aligning to TRBD1. Germline CDR1 reads SGHRS; CDR2 reads YFSETQ. This CDR3 has 14 amino acids. After removal of 0 bases from V and 3 bases from J, the junction contained 1 base not matched to a gene. DNA of the CDR3: TGCGCCAGCAGCTTGGACAGGGGGCTCTACGAGCAGTACTTC. Amino acids: CASSLDRGLYEQYF.